One and the same sample provided the 32 T cell receptor beta chains below, sequenced in a study of chemoradiotherapy in HPV16-positive cancers. Using immunoSEQ multiplex PCR, the repertoire was profiled, and TCRdb retains in-frame clones only, with some absent. In the table there are 350 to 450 clones, approximately 80% of which are singletons. The sample was tumor tissue, taken from a patient who underwent chemoradiotherapy. The receptors shown here come from a human donor with HPV-associated anogenital cancer.

This chain uses TRBV14 with TRBJ2-5; tentative D call: TRBD2 (6 bases). Per the germline V gene, CDR1 is SGHDN and CDR2 is FVKESK. There are 16 residues in the CDR3. Deletions cut 4 bases from V and 2 bases from J, with 17 bases between. This CDR3 reads CASSPGTVRRQETQYF. The CDR3 DNA reads TGTGCCAGCAGCCCCGGGACTGTGCGGAGACAAGAGACCCAGTACTTC.

This rearrangement joins TRBV6-5 to TRBJ2-5; tentatively, D is TRBD2 (5 bases). This CDR3 region has 15 residues. The V end lost 6 bases, the J end lost 5 bases, and 19 bases lay between the germline ends. Germline CDR1 MNHEY, CDR2 SVGAGI. CDR3 DNA: TGTGCCAGCAGGTACGGGCGGGCGCCCGGGGAGACCCAGTACTTC. Its protein is CASRYGRAPGETQYF.

The chain employs TRBV27 and TRBJ2-3; weak D call: TRBD1 (6 bases). The CDR3 runs 13 residues. Germline V lookup: CDR1 MNHEY, CDR2 SMNVEV (reference sequence). Trimming removed 6 bases at V and 6 bases at J, with 13 bases between. The CDR3 reads CASRATGSDTQYF. Written as DNA, the CDR3 is TGTGCCAGCAGAGCCACAGGGTCCGATACGCAGTATTTT.

Details on this clone: Germline and junction disagree at one end, which may indicate a read error. The gene calls are TRBV7-7 and TRBJ1-1; D is possibly TRBD1 (5 bases). This CDR3 is 13 amino acids long. CDR1 is SSHAT, CDR2 FNYEAQ, per germline (reference sequence). The CDR3: CASSWGPGTEAFF. The CDR3 nucleotides are TGTGCTAGCAGTTGGGGACCCGGGACTGAAGCTTTCTTT. The whole variable domain, filled in from reference TRBV7-7 and TRBJ1-1, reads GAGVSQSPRYKVTKRGQDVTLRCDPISSHATLYWYQQALGQGPEFLTYFNYEAQPDKSGLPSDRFSAERPEGSISTLTIQRTEQRDSAMYRCASSWGPGTEAFFGQGTRLTVV.

This chain uses TRBV7-2 with TRBJ2-1; the D gene is possibly TRBD2 (6 bases). Germline CDR1 is SGHTA and CDR2 is FQGNSA. V dropped 8 bases and J dropped 0 bases, with 17 bases sitting between them. The CDR3 is made up of 16 amino acids. In DNA form, the CDR3 reads TGTGCCAGCGCCCCGCTCGGGGGTGTCTCCTACAATGAGCAGTTCTTC. Translated: CASAPLGGVSYNEQFF.

Here the CDR3 DNA reads TGTGCCAGCAGCGTAGGAGGGACGGGGAACACTGAAGCTTTCTTT. Protein: CASSVGGTGNTEAFF. This chain joins TRBV9 and TRBJ1-1, with D possibly being TRBD1 (5 bases). CDR1 is SGDLS and CDR2 is YYNGEE in the germline V gene. V lost 0 bases and J lost 1, with 10 bases in between. CDR3 length: 15 residues.

The chain has TRBV21-1 and TRBJ1-1. TRBV21-1 is marked as a pseudogene. This CDR3 has 13 residues. CDR3 DNA: TGTGCCAGCAGCAAAGAGGACGGCACTGAAGCTTTCTTT. Protein product: CASSKEDGTEAFF.

This clone was detected once. The chain is built from TRBV20-1 and TRBJ2-3; no firm D call. CDR1 is DFQATT and CDR2 is SNEGSKA in the germline V gene (reference sequence). Trimming took off 3 bases at V and 4 bases at J, with 5 bases between the two ends. CDR3 size: 11 residues. CDR3 amino acids: CSARFSDTQYF. The CDR3 DNA sequence: TGCAGTGCTAGGTTCTCAGATACGCAGTATTTT.

There are a few counts of this clone. The chain joins TRBV6-5 to TRBJ2-5; 11 positions agree with TRBD2. The CDR3 sequence is 15 residues long. Looked up from germline, CDR1 is MNHEY and CDR2 is SVGAGI. V shed 6 bases, J shed 1 base, and the junction held 4 bases outside the gene matches. As DNA, the CDR3 is TGTGCCAGCAGCATAGCGGGGGGGACCCAAGAGACCCAGTACTTC. It specifies CASSIAGGTQETQYF.

Of note for this clone: Compared with germline, one end of the junction differs, possibly owing to a read error. V and J are TRBV5-3 and TRBJ1-2; D not resolved. TRBV5-3 is assigned to the ORF class and has an uncertain function. There are 15 residues in the CDR3. The CDR3 region is CASSLEPAANYGYTF. The CDR3 DNA sequence: TGTGCCAGCAGCTTGGAGCCCGCAGCTAACTATGGCTACACCTTC.

This clone was observed a handful of times. The genes are TRBV18 and TRBJ1-2; a weak D match, TRBD1 (6 bases). CDR3 length: 11 residues. V lost 3 bases and J lost 14, with 13 bases in between. From germline, CDR1 is KGHSH and CDR2 LQKENI. CDR3: CASSPGHQLTF. The CDR3 region has the DNA TGTGCCAGCTCACCGGGACACCAACTTACCTTC.

The chain has TRBV6-5 and TRBJ1-3; D is unresolved. Germline lookup yields CDR1 MNHEY and CDR2 SVGAGI. The CDR3 contains 14 residues. Trimming left V 0 bases short and J 4 bases short, with 7 bases between. CDR3 in DNA: TGTGCCAGCAGTTACTCGGAAGGAGGAAACACCATATATTTT. This codes for CASSYSEGGNTIYF.

The CDR3 sequence is CASSHGTGRRTDTQYF. The CDR3 DNA sequence: TGTGCCAGCAGCCATGGGACAGGACGAAGAACAGATACGCAGTATTTT. V gene TRBV5-4 combines with J gene TRBJ2-3, with 8 bases fitting TRBD1. Per the germline V gene, CDR1 is SGHNT and CDR2 is YYREEE (reference sequence). J lost 3 bases, V lost 4 bases, and 10 bases had no gene match. The length of the CDR3 is 16 residues.

This chain uses TRBV5-5 with TRBJ1-2, with a weak D call TRBD1 (5 bases). V lost 0 bases and J lost 4, with 10 bases in between. There are 14 residues in the CDR3. The germline V gene encodes CDR1 SGHKS and CDR2 YYEKEE (reference sequence). The DNA for the CDR3 is TGTGCCAGCAGCTTGGAGTGGGGCTCCTATGGCTACACCTTC. Encoded protein: CASSLEWGSYGYTF.

This clone turned up a few times. The chain is built from TRBV29-1 and TRBJ1-2; 10 positions match TRBD1. Germline CDR1 and CDR2: SQVTM and ANQGSEA. J gave up 5 bases and V 6 bases, and 6 bases lay outside the gene matches. This CDR3 comprises 13 residues. The CDR3 DNA is TGCAGCGTAGATGACAGGGGGCTATATGGCTACACCTTC. It encodes CSVDDRGLYGYTF.

CDR3 loop: CASSLLTAQYF. In DNA, the CDR3 is TGTGCCAGCTCCTTATTAACGGCGCAGTATTTT. The chain couples TRBV2 to TRBJ2-3; D remains unclear. V lost 8 bases and J 10 bases, leaving 13 bases between the germline ends. The germline gives CDR1 SNHLY, CDR2 FYNNEI. The CDR3 sequence is 11 residues long.

This chain connects TRBV5-6 to TRBJ2-5; 7 nucleotides line up with TRBD1. CDR3 length: 14 residues. Trimming took 5 bases from V and 5 from J; bases not matched to a gene: 9. Germline V CDR1 and CDR2: SGHDT, YYEEEE. The CDR3, as DNA: TGTGCCAGCAGGATTTACAGGGGCTCGGAGACCCAGTACTTC. Translation: CASRIYRGSETQYF.

The V call is TRBV19, the J call TRBJ1-2; 8 bases align to TRBD1. V lost 4 bases and J lost 6; bases outside the gene matches: 7. The CDR3 sequence is 14 residues long. Germline V gene data show CDR1 as LNHDA and CDR2 as SQIVND (reference sequence). CDR3 coding DNA: TGTGCCAGTAGTACCTACAGGGGGAAGAATGGCTACACCTTC. It specifies CASSTYRGKNGYTF.

The chain uses TRBV11-2 and TRBJ2-5; D may match TRBD1 or TRBD2 (5 bases each). CDR3 length: 12 amino acids. Germline lookup yields CDR1 SGHAT and CDR2 FQNNGV. The V and J ends lost 8 bases and 7 bases respectively, with 14 bases between them. The DNA of the CDR3 is TGTGCCAGCCGCGGGCAGGGAGTGACCCAGTACTTC. Translated, it gives CASRGQGVTQYF.

This clone was observed a few times. The chain is built from TRBV7-9 and TRBJ2-3; 8 bases fit TRBD1. CDR1 and CDR2 from the germline V gene are SEHNR and FQNEAQ (reference sequence). Trimming cost V 2 bases and J 0 bases; bases outside gene matches: 4. CDR3 size: 16 residues. The CDR3 DNA sequence: TGTGCCAGCAGCTTACCTCGGACAGGGAGCACAGATACGCAGTATTTT. It encodes CASSLPRTGSTDTQYF.

This clone has a handful of counts. The V gene is TRBV4-1, the J gene TRBJ1-3, with D perhaps matching TRBD1 (5 bases). CDR1 MGHRA and CDR2 YSYEKL come from the germline V gene. The CDR3 length is 14 residues. Trimming removed 1 base at V and 2 bases at J, with 6 bases between. CDR3 nucleotides: TGCGCCAGCAGCCAAGGACAGACTGGAAACACCATATATTTT. Translation: CASSQGQTGNTIYF.

The chain couples TRBV19 to TRBJ1-6; D is uncertain. The germline CDR1 and CDR2 sequences are LNHDA and SQIVND (reference sequence). V shed 3 bases and J shed 4 bases, with 7 bases lying between them. CDR3 length: 14 amino acids. CDR3 sequence reads: CASSIRRYNSPLHF. CDR3 in DNA: TGTGCCAGTAGTATTCGGAGGTATAATTCACCCCTCCACTTT. The full variable domain, with the rest looked up from reference TRBV19 and TRBJ1-6, is DGGITQSPKYLFRKEGQNVTLSCEQNLNHDAMYWYRQDPGQGLRLIYYSQIVNDFQKGDIAEGYSVSREKKESFPLTVTSAQKNPTAFYLCASSIRRYNSPLHFGNGTRLTVT.

This sequence joins TRBV11-3 and TRBJ2-3; D is possibly TRBD1 or TRBD2 (6 bases each). The V end was cut by 3 bases, the J end by 3 bases, with 13 bases between. CDR3 size: 15 residues. The V gene's germline CDR1 is SGHNT and CDR2 YENEEA. The CDR3 sequence: CASSLEGGATDTQYF. In DNA form, the CDR3 reads TGTGCCAGCAGCTTGGAGGGGGGAGCGACAGATACGCAGTATTTT.

V gene TRBV6-5 combines with J gene TRBJ1-6, with D tentatively TRBD1 (6 bases). Germline-derived CDR1 and CDR2 are MNHEY and SVGAGI. Trimming took off 7 bases at V and 7 bases at J, with 17 bases between the two ends. CDR3 length: 15 residues. DNA for the CDR3: TGTGCCAGCACCCGGGGACACCCATTAAATTCACCCCTCCACTTT. This codes for CASTRGHPLNSPLHF.

This clone occurred once. V and J are TRBV29-1 and TRBJ1-1, with D maybe TRBD1 (5 bases). Trimming removed 6 bases at V and 3 bases at J, with 14 bases between. CDR1 is SQVTM and CDR2 is ANQGSEA in the germline V gene. The CDR3 is 13 residues long. The CDR3 DNA is TGCAGCGTGGGGGAATTAGGTTACACTGAAGCTTTCTTT. Amino acid sequence: CSVGELGYTEAFF. Complete variable domain (other parts from reference TRBV29-1 and TRBJ1-1): SAVISQKPSRDICQRGTSLTIQCQVDSQVTMMFWYRQQPGQSLTLIATANQGSEATYESGFVIDKFPISRPNLTFSTLTVSNMSPEDSSIYLCSVGELGYTEAFFGQGTRLTVV.

The table lists this clone with a count of one. The chain couples TRBV11-2 to TRBJ2-1; the match to TRBD2 covers 11 bases. The CDR3 length is 17 residues. After removal of 5 bases from V and 4 bases from J, the junction contained 10 bases not matched to a gene. Germline lookup yields CDR1 SGHAT and CDR2 FQNNGV. The CDR3 nucleotides read TGTGCCAGCAGCCGTATCCTAGCGGGGGGCATATACAATGAGCAGTTCTTC. This translates into CASSRILAGGIYNEQFF.

J is TRBJ2-1 and V is TRBV6-1; D is ambiguous. The CDR3 runs 15 residues. V gave up 7 bases and J gave up 5 bases, with 18 bases separating them. Germline CDR1 is MNHNS and CDR2 is SASEGT. DNA for the CDR3: TGTGCCAGCAACCTACATGGTAACCGGGACAATGAGCAGTTCTTC. Protein: CASNLHGNRDNEQFF.

The V and J genes are TRBV2 and TRBJ1-1, with a tentative D call TRBD1 (5 bases). V shed 6 bases and J shed 4 bases, with 15 bases lying between them. CDR3 size: 14 residues. Germline V gene data show CDR1 as SNHLY and CDR2 as FYNNEI. The CDR3 DNA sequence: TGTGCCAGCAGCAACCGCCAGGGAGGCACTGAAGCTTTCTTT. Its protein is CASSNRQGGTEAFF.

The table lists this clone with a count of one. The rearrangement joins TRBV30 to TRBJ2-1; D is unresolved. This CDR3 is built from 12 residues. V lost 8 bases and J lost 4, with 12 bases in between. Germline V CDR1 and CDR2: GTSNPN, SVGIG (reference sequence). CDR3: CAGRNGYNEQFF. In DNA, the CDR3 is TGTGCCGGTCGGAATGGTTACAATGAGCAGTTCTTC.

The chain carries TRBV7-2 and TRBJ2-1; unclear D gene. V was trimmed by 3 bases and J by 8 bases, leaving 5 bases between them. The CDR3 is made up of 11 amino acids. Germline loops: CDR1 SGHTA, CDR2 FQGNSA. This chain's CDR3 is CASSFRHEQFF. The CDR3 coding sequence is TGTGCCAGCAGCTTCCGACATGAGCAGTTCTTC.

The chain carries TRBV29-1 and TRBJ2-1; 9 nucleotides align to TRBD1. The CDR3 has 17 residues. Germline V gene data show CDR1 as SQVTM and CDR2 as ANQGSEA. The trim removed 6 bases at V and 7 bases at J, leaving 19 bases unmatched. The CDR3 DNA reads TGCAGCGTCGTATCCATCTCCGGGACAGGGTCAGGAAATGAGCAGTTCTTC. It is translated as CSVVSISGTGSGNEQFF.

This clone occurred once. The CDR3, as DNA: TGTGCCAGCAGCCCCGAAACCGGGACTAGCGCAGATACGCAGTATTTT. This translates into CASSPETGTSADTQYF. V gene TRBV7-6 combines with J gene TRBJ2-3; 10 bases are shared with TRBD2. V was clipped by 5 bases and J by 4 bases; unmatched bases: 9. There are 16 residues in the CDR3. The V gene's germline CDR1 is SGHVS and CDR2 FNYEAQ.